Listed here are 24 T cell receptor beta chains from one sample, sequenced in a study of cytomegalovirus exposure and HLA in healthy donors. Use of 60 Vbeta and 13 Jbeta primers characterized the PCR. TCRdb keeps only in-frame clones here, not all; method: immunoSEQ multiplex PCR. The sample lists about 120,000 clones, approximately 70% occurring once. Sequenced sample: PBMCs. These receptors all stem from a woman in her thirties or forties in good health and CMV-seropositive.

The chain joins TRBV18 to TRBJ2-1; D may be TRBD2 (6 bases). Germline V gene data show CDR1 as KGHSH and CDR2 as LQKENI. This CDR3 is built from 16 residues. Trimming took 5 bases from V and 1 from J, leaving 15 bases between them. The CDR3 loop reads CASSAGPGGSYNEQFF. CDR3 nucleotide sequence: TGTGCCAGCTCAGCGGGACCTGGTGGATCCTACAATGAGCAGTTCTTC.

The chain couples TRBV5-5 to TRBJ1-4; D gene ambiguous. The CDR3 totals 17 residues. Germline lookup yields CDR1 SGHKS and CDR2 YYEKEE (reference sequence). The V end lost 2 bases, the J end lost 10 bases, and 24 bases lay between the germline ends. In DNA form, the CDR3 reads TGTGCCAGCAGCTTAATGTCCAGCGCAAAACCCAGTGGAAAACTGTTTTTT. Protein: CASSLMSSAKPSGKLFF.

This clone showed up just a few times. The V gene is TRBV6-1, the J gene TRBJ2-2; 11 positions match TRBD2. The CDR3 length is 16 residues. CDR1 is MNHNS and CDR2 is SASEGT in the germline V gene. The junction had 0 bases not matched to a gene; V was cut back by 2 bases and J by 1 base. Written as DNA, the CDR3 is TGTGCCAGCAGTGAACTAGCGGGAGGGAACACCGGGGAGCTGTTTTTT. It specifies CASSELAGGNTGELFF.

The genes are TRBV28 and TRBJ2-3; D gene ambiguous. CDR1 is MDHEN and CDR2 is SYDVKM in the germline V gene. The germline V and J ends were trimmed by 2 bases and 0 bases, with 9 bases remaining between them. The CDR3 has 15 residues. Here the CDR3 reads CASSLRLASTDTQYF. CDR3 nucleotide sequence: TGTGCCAGCAGTTTAAGGTTAGCCAGCACAGATACGCAGTATTTT. Together with reference TRBV28 and TRBJ2-3, the CDR3 gives the full variable domain: DVKVTQSSRYLVKRTGEKVFLECVQDMDHENMFWYRQDPGLGLRLIYFSYDVKMKEKGDIPEGYSVSREKKERFSLILESASTNQTSMYLCASSLRLASTDTQYFGPGTRLTVL.

The chain employs TRBV5-4 and TRBJ1-3; D perhaps matches TRBD1 (5 bases). Germline V CDR1 and CDR2: SGHNT, YYREEE (reference sequence). V dropped 4 bases and J dropped 2 bases, with 10 bases sitting between them. CDR3 length equals 14 residues. The CDR3 is CASSVRGTGNTIYF. The CDR3 nucleotides are TGTGCCAGCAGCGTTAGGGGAACTGGAAACACCATATATTTT.

This clone appeared a few times. This chain connects TRBV7-3 to TRBJ2-5, with a weak D call TRBD2 (5 bases). This CDR3 contains 17 residues. Germline values: CDR1 SGHTA, CDR2 FQGTGA. The V end was cut by 5 bases, the J end by 4 bases, with 23 bases between. CDR3 region: CASSPIIGSGAGETQYF. The CDR3 DNA sequence: TGTGCCAGCAGCCCAATAATCGGCTCGGGTGCGGGAGAGACCCAGTACTTC.

The CDR3 nucleotides are TGTGCCAGCAGCGTAGGGGGGACAGGGTCAGTCAATGAGCAGTTCTTC. Its translation: CASSVGGTGSVNEQFF. V gene TRBV9 combines with J gene TRBJ2-1; 9 bases align to TRBD1. Looked up from germline, CDR1 is SGDLS and CDR2 is YYNGEE. This CDR3 is built from 16 residues. The V gene end was trimmed by 0 bases and the J gene end by 6 bases; junction bases not matched to a gene: 7.

The chain joins TRBV16 to TRBJ2-1; no clear D gene. Germline CDR1 KGHSY, CDR2 FQNENV. The CDR3 spans 14 residues. Trimming stripped 4 bases from V and 7 bases from J, with 14 bases between. The DNA of the CDR3 is TGTGCCAGCAGCCGCCAGGTACAAGGTAATGAGCAGTTCTTC. Protein: CASSRQVQGNEQFF.

The chain's CDR3 is CASSVTGRGEQFF. The DNA of the CDR3 is TGTGCCAGCAGCGTCACCGGCCGGGGTGAGCAGTTCTTC. The chain has TRBV9 and TRBJ2-1; a weak D match, TRBD2 (5 bases). The CDR3 length is 13 residues. V was trimmed by 2 bases and J by 9 bases, leaving 12 bases between them. Germline V gene lookup returns CDR1 SGDLS and CDR2 YYNGEE.

This clone occurred a few times. The gene calls are TRBV10-3 and TRBJ2-2, with 8 positions matching TRBD1. The germline gives CDR1 ENHRY, CDR2 SYGVKD. Trimming cost V 6 bases and J 5 bases; bases outside gene matches: 8. CDR3 length: 15 amino acids. The CDR3 sequence: CAISETGDSTGELFF. The CDR3 nucleotides read TGTGCCATCAGCGAGACAGGGGACAGTACCGGGGAGCTGTTTTTT.

The rearrangement joins TRBV7-8 to TRBJ1-6; TRBD1 agrees at 7 bases. J gave up 6 bases and V 5 bases, and 10 bases lay outside the gene matches. Germline CDR1 and CDR2: SGHVS and FQNEAQ. The CDR3 covers 16 residues. CDR3: CASSPRDSVANSPLHF. The CDR3 DNA follows: TGTGCCAGCAGCCCGCGGGACAGTGTAGCTAATTCACCCCTCCACTTT.

This clone was counted between two and nine times. V and J are TRBV5-4 and TRBJ2-7, with 8 positions matching TRBD1. The CDR3 covers 14 residues. Trimming cost V 6 bases and J 0 bases; bases outside gene matches: 5. CDR1 is SGHNT, CDR2 YYREEE, per germline (reference sequence). CDR3 in DNA: TGTGCCAGCAAGAAGGACAGGGACTCCTACGAGCAGTACTTC. Translation gives CASKKDRDSYEQYF.

V and J are TRBV27 and TRBJ2-1, with 8 positions matching TRBD1. The ends lost 6 bases at V and 12 bases at J; junction bases unmatched: 13. The CDR3 length is 14 residues. Looked up from germline, CDR1 is MNHEY and CDR2 is SMNVEV (reference sequence). The CDR3 sequence is CASSDVTAGGRQFF. The DNA for the CDR3 is TGTGCCAGCAGCGATGTTACTGCAGGGGGCAGGCAGTTCTTC.

The CDR3 is CAISDPTDSSSNQPQHF. In nucleotides, the CDR3 is TGTGCCATCAGTGATCCGACCGACAGTTCGTCCAATCAGCCCCAGCATTTT. This chain connects TRBV10-3 to TRBJ1-5, with a weak D call TRBD1 (5 bases). CDR3 length: 17 residues. Germline assignment: CDR1 ENHRY and CDR2 SYGVKD. V was trimmed by 3 bases and J by 3 bases, leaving 18 bases between them.

This rearrangement joins TRBV5-1 to TRBJ2-6; 9 bases line up with TRBD1. The CDR3 has 17 amino acids. Germline V gives CDR1 SGHRS, CDR2 YFSETQ. Trimming cost V 2 bases and J 0 bases; bases outside gene matches: 3. The CDR3 here is CASSFGTGNSGANVLTF. CDR3 nucleotide sequence: TGCGCCAGCAGCTTCGGGACAGGGAACTCTGGGGCCAACGTCCTGACTTTC.

The chain recombines TRBV11-3 with TRBJ2-5; a weak D match, TRBD1 (5 bases). This CDR3 spans 16 amino acids. V lost 4 bases, J lost 1 base, and 16 bases lay in between. The V gene's germline CDR1 is SGHNT and CDR2 YENEEA. This chain's CDR3 is CASSSYRQPRQETQYF. CDR3 DNA sequence: TGTGCCAGCAGCTCTTACCGACAGCCACGCCAAGAGACCCAGTACTTC.

The genes are TRBV2 and TRBJ1-2; 7 bases agree with TRBD1. The trim removed 7 bases at V and 1 base at J, leaving 6 bases unmatched. The CDR3 contains 14 residues. In germline, CDR1 is SNHLY, CDR2 FYNNEI. The CDR3 protein is CASIQDRFNYGYTF. CDR3 nucleotides: TGTGCCAGCATCCAGGACAGGTTTAACTATGGCTACACCTTC.

Remarks on this clone: One junction end disagrees with the germline gene, perhaps due to a read error. The chain has TRBV25-1 and TRBJ2-3, with D maybe TRBD2 (5 bases). CDR3 size: 14 residues. The V gene's germline CDR1 is MGHDK and CDR2 SYGVNS. DNA for the CDR3: TGTGCCAGCAGTGTGCTAGCTAGCACAGATGCGCAGTATTTT. This gives the protein CASSVLASTDAQYF.

The chain employs TRBV4-3 and TRBJ2-5; 8 positions match TRBD2. The J call is uncertain, as TRBJ2-7 better fits the DNA end. The germline V gene has CDR1 LGHNA and CDR2 YSLEER. The CDR3 spans 18 residues. The CDR3 loop is CASSQDRLDGRALGEQYF. The CDR3 DNA is TGCGCCAGCAGCCAAGATCGATTAGACGGGAGGGCTCTGGGCGAGCAGTACTTC.

This chain uses TRBV4-3 with TRBJ2-1; tentative D call: TRBD2 (6 bases). This CDR3 region has 13 residues. V gave up 5 bases and J gave up 7 bases, with 12 bases separating them. Germline V gene sequence: CDR1 LGHNA, CDR2 YSLEER. This CDR3 reads CASSSTGGNEQFF. CDR3 nucleotide sequence: TGCGCCAGCAGCAGCACTGGGGGGAATGAGCAGTTCTTC.

The V gene is TRBV7-2, the J gene TRBJ2-1; weak D call: TRBD2 (5 bases). Germline lookup yields CDR1 SGHTA and CDR2 FQGNSA. Trimming cost V 5 bases and J 10 bases, with 21 bases left between them. This CDR3 spans 15 amino acids. The CDR3 DNA sequence: TGTGCCAGCAGCCCCCTGACGTCGTCGGACTTCGAGCAGTTCTTC. Its translation is CASSPLTSSDFEQFF.

There are a few counts of this clone. The rearrangement joins TRBV21-1 to TRBJ2-3; the table's TRBD1 call for D was not verified on the DNA. TRBV21-1 is noted as a pseudogene. This CDR3 is 15 amino acids long. The CDR3 sequence is CASIPQGSGTDTQYF. The CDR3 nucleotides read TGTGCCAGCATTCCCCAGGGGAGCGGTACAGATACGCAGTATTTT.

V usage is TRBV18 and J usage is TRBJ2-7; D is ambiguous. The CDR3 is 14 residues long. V lost 1 base to trimming and J lost 2 bases, with 9 bases between them. CDR1 and CDR2 (germline): KGHSH, LQKENI. CDR3 nucleotides: TGTGCCAGCTCACCACTATTAACTCCCTACGAGCAGTACTTC. Residues: CASSPLLTPYEQYF. The whole variable domain, filled in from reference TRBV18 and TRBJ2-7, reads NAGVMQNPRHLVRRRGQEARLRCSPMKGHSHVYWYRQLPEEGLKFMVYLQKENIIDESGMPKERFSAEFPKEGPSILRIQQVVRGDSAAYFCASSPLLTPYEQYFGPGTRLTVT.

The chain combines TRBV7-2 with TRBJ2-7; TRBD2 matches at 8 bases. J lost 0 bases, V lost 1 base, and 5 bases had no gene match. The CDR3 contains 16 residues. The germline CDR1 and CDR2 sequences are SGHTA and FQGNSA. CDR3: CASSLGFSGNSYEQYF. CDR3 DNA sequence: TGTGCCAGCAGCTTAGGTTTTAGCGGGAACTCCTACGAGCAGTACTTC.